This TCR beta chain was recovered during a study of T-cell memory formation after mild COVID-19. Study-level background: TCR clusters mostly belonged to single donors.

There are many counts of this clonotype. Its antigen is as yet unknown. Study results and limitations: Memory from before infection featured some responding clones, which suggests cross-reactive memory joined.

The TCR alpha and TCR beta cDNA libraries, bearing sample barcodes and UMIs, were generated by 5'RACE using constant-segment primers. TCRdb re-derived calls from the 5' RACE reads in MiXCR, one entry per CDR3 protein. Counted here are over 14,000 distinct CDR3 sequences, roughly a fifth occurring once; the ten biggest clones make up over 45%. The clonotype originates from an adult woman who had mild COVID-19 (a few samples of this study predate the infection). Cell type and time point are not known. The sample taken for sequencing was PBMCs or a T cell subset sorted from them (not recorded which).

In DNA form, the CDR3 reads TGTGCCAGCAGTGATCGACAGGGGCGAGATACGCAGTATTTT. Translated: CASSDRQGRDTQYF. The V gene is TRBV5-4, the J gene TRBJ2-3; 8 nucleotides match TRBD1. CDR1 is SGHNT and CDR2 is YYREEE in the germline V gene (reference sequence). V was clipped by 5 bases and J by 5 bases; unmatched bases: 7. The CDR3 loop spans 14 amino acids.